The text below deals with one T cell receptor (beta chain). Treatment given: preoperative locoregional IRX-2 cytokine immunotherapy. Samples came from a phase Ib trial of preoperative locoregional IRX-2 cytokine immunotherapy. This sample is part of a study of preoperative IRX-2 immunotherapy in early breast cancer. Produced via immunoSEQ multiplex PCR; TCRdb's table is partial and in-frame only. The sample yields about 24,000 clones, about 87% seen once. The CDR3 runs 16 residues. CDR1 is SNHLY, CDR2 FYNNEI, per germline. V lost 7 bases and J 6 bases, leaving 24 bases between the germline ends. This material consisted of tumor tissue, taken after IRX-2 immunotherapy. This TCR was recovered from a human donor with breast cancer. The chain recombines TRBV2 with TRBJ1-2; D perhaps matches TRBD1 (5 bases). CDR3 sequence reads: CASMGGSRGLLDGYTF. The CDR3 nucleotides are TGTGCCAGCATGGGGGGGTCTCGGGGCCTTTTAGATGGCTACACCTTC.